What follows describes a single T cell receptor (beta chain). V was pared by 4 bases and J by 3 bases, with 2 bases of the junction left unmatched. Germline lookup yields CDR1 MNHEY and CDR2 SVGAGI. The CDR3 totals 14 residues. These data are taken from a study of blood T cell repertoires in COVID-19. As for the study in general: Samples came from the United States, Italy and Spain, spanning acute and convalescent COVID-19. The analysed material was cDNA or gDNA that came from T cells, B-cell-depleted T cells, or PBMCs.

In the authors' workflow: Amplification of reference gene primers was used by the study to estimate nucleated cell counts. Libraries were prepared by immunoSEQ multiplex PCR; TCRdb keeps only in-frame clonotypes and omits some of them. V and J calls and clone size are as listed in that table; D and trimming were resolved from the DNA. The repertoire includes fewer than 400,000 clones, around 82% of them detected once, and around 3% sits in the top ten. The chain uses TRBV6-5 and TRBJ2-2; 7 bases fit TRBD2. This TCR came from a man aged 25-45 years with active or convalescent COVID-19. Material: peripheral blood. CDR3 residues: CASSWGGYTGELFF. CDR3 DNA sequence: TGTGCCAGCAGTTGGGGGGGATACACCGGGGAGCTGTTTTTT.